Described below is a single T cell receptor beta chain sequence and its context. Its antigen remains unidentified. The entry originates in a study of blood T cells in healthy people across ages. The CDR3 has 14 residues. A second about 7 to 11 cycle PCR used barcoded and J-beta primers. Each CDR3 protein gets one entry after TCRdb re-called the 5' RACE reads with MiXCR. The profile shows 1.5 million to 1.9 million distinct CDR3 sequences, approximately 42% of them singletons. Points from the study as a whole: Per million T cells, TCR beta diversity dropped about linearly as age rose.

The chain employs TRBV21-1 and TRBJ1-5; the table gives TRBD1 as D, unverified against the DNA. TRBV21-1 is marked as a pseudogene. Sample: blood. The clonotype originates from a woman aged 18-29 years in good health. CDR3 amino acids: CASSTNRGLQPQHF. Here the CDR3 DNA reads TGTGCCAGCAGCACCAACAGGGGGCTTCAGCCCCAGCATTTT.